This entry lists 20 T cell receptor beta chains sequenced from one sample in a study of T cell responses to AZD1222 COVID-19 vaccine. Clones were read by immunoSEQ multiplex PCR, and TCRdb kept only the in-frame ones, dropping some. The sample contains some 150,000 clones, 85% to 90% of which appear only once. Sequencing was performed on peripheral blood, taken 28 days after the second dose of the MenACWY control vaccine. All receptors derive from an adult who received the MenACWY meningococcal vaccine as a control.

In DNA, the CDR3 is TGTGCCAGCAGTCTAGGAAATGAGCAGTTCTTC. It specifies CASSLGNEQFF. The rearrangement links TRBV25-1 to TRBJ2-1; no definite D call. CDR3 length equals 11 residues. Germline-derived CDR1 and CDR2 are MGHDK and SYGVNS. V shed 5 bases and J shed 7 bases, with 6 bases lying between them.

This sequence joins TRBV14 and TRBJ2-2; TRBD1 might be the D (5 bases). Per germline, CDR1 SGHDN and CDR2 FVKESK. CDR3 length: 15 amino acids. Between the trimmed V and J ends, which lost 1 base and 3 bases, there was a span of 9 bases. The CDR3 nucleotides are TGTGCCAGCAGCCAAGGCGACAGCTACACCGGGGAGCTGTTTTTT. This translates into CASSQGDSYTGELFF. Drawing the rest from reference TRBV14 and TRBJ2-2, the complete variable domain is EAGVTQFPSHSVIEKGQTVTLRCDPISGHDNLYWYRRVMGKEIKFLLHFVKESKQDESGMPNNRFLAERTGGTYSTLKVQPAELEDSGVYFCASSQGDSYTGELFFGEGSRLTVL.

The gene calls are TRBV7-2 and TRBJ1-2; a weak D match, TRBD1 (5 bases). Trimming cost V 4 bases and J 5 bases, with 20 bases left between them. This CDR3 spans 16 amino acids. Germline V gene lookup returns CDR1 SGHTA and CDR2 FQGNSA. Here the CDR3 DNA reads TGTGCCAGCAGCTCCATAACCACGGGACGGCTTTATGGCTACACCTTC. This translates into CASSSITTGRLYGYTF. The full variable domain, its missing parts supplied by reference TRBV7-2 and TRBJ1-2, is GAGVSQSPSNKVTEKGKDVELRCDPISGHTALYWYRQSLGQGLEFLIYFQGNSAPDKSGLPSDRFSAERTGGSVSTLTIQRTQQEDSAVYLCASSSITTGRLYGYTFGSGTRLTVV.

J is TRBJ2-2 and V is TRBV3-1 (or the pseudogene TRBV3-2); D is unresolved. V lost 6 bases and J lost 5, with 13 bases in between. This CDR3 is 14 amino acids long. CDR1 LGHDT and CDR2 YNNKEL come from the germline V gene (reference sequence). As DNA, the CDR3 is TGTGCCAGCAGTCAACACGTTCCTACCGGGGAGCTGTTTTTT. Translation gives CASSQHVPTGELFF.

V gene TRBV6-2 or TRBV6-3 combines with J gene TRBJ2-7; D remains unclear. Germline V gene data show CDR1 as MNHEY and CDR2 as SVGEGT. Trimming left V 2 bases short and J 6 bases short, with 5 bases between. The CDR3 is 11 residues long. The CDR3 DNA follows: TGTGCCAGCAGTTACCGGGTCGAGCAGTACTTC. Translated, it gives CASSYRVEQYF.

This chain joins TRBV19 and TRBJ2-4, with TRBD2 identical over 15 bases. V lost 5 bases to trimming and J lost 0 bases; unmatched junction nucleotides: 5. This CDR3 is 18 amino acids long. Germline loops: CDR1 LNHDA, CDR2 SQIVND (reference sequence). The CDR3: CASSSGLAGGLAKNIQYF. CDR3 nucleotides: TGTGCCAGTAGTTCGGGACTAGCGGGAGGTCTAGCCAAAAACATTCAGTACTTC.

V is TRBV9 and J is TRBJ2-1; TRBD2 agrees at 7 bases. V lost 4 bases and J lost 4; bases outside the gene matches: 14. CDR3 length equals 17 residues. Per the germline V gene, CDR1 is SGDLS and CDR2 is YYNGEE. The CDR3 DNA reads as TGTGCCAGCAGCCTTGGGCCGCGCGGGGAGGGTTACAATGAGCAGTTCTTC. Translating gives CASSLGPRGEGYNEQFF.

The sample holds one count of this clone. The chain couples TRBV19 to TRBJ1-5, with D perhaps TRBD1 (5 bases). Per germline, CDR1 LNHDA and CDR2 SQIVND (reference sequence). Trimming removed 6 bases from V and 2 bases from J, with 11 bases in between. The CDR3 is 14 residues long. The CDR3 DNA sequence: TGTGCCAGTAGGGGGCAGGTGGGCAATCAGCCCCAGCATTTT. Encoded protein: CASRGQVGNQPQHF. The variable domain in full, completed from reference TRBV19 and TRBJ1-5, reads DGGITQSPKYLFRKEGQNVTLSCEQNLNHDAMYWYRQDPGQGLRLIYYSQIVNDFQKGDIAEGYSVSREKKESFPLTVTSAQKNPTAFYLCASRGQVGNQPQHFGDGTRLSIL.

The gene calls are TRBV5-6 and TRBJ1-4; D might be TRBD1 (6 bases). Trimming pared 4 bases from V and 4 bases from J, leaving 14 bases between. The CDR3 contains 15 residues. Germline V gene data show CDR1 as SGHDT and CDR2 as YYEEEE. In DNA, the CDR3 is TGTGCCAGCAGCGAGGGGGGCAGGCATAATGAAAAACTGTTTTTT. Residues: CASSEGGRHNEKLFF.

The chain recombines TRBV7-9 with TRBJ2-1, with 8 bases matching TRBD1. V shed 2 bases and J 7 bases; nucleotides not matched to a gene: 10. This CDR3 contains 16 residues. Germline CDR1 SEHNR, CDR2 FQNEAQ (reference sequence). The CDR3 loop reads CASSLRIGQGRNEQFF. In DNA form, the CDR3 reads TGTGCCAGCAGCTTAAGAATTGGACAGGGTCGTAATGAGCAGTTCTTC.

The chain recombines TRBV4-3 with TRBJ2-7; D is unresolved. This CDR3 region has 15 residues. V lost 0 bases and J lost 3, with 12 bases in between. In germline, CDR1 is LGHNA, CDR2 YSLEER. DNA of the CDR3: TGCGCCAGCAGCCAAGATCATAAGCCGAACTACGAGCAGTACTTC. It codes for CASSQDHKPNYEQYF.

The chain carries TRBV6-6 and TRBJ2-6; 12 bases map to TRBD1. Germline CDR1 reads MNHNY; CDR2 reads SVGAGI (reference sequence). The CDR3 runs 19 residues. After removal of 5 bases from V and 2 bases from J, the junction contained 10 bases not matched to a gene. CDR3 sequence reads: CASSPDPGQGATGANVLTF. CDR3 coding DNA: TGTGCCAGCAGTCCGGACCCGGGACAGGGGGCGACTGGGGCCAACGTCCTGACTTTC.

The chain carries TRBV30 and TRBJ2-2, with 9 bases that match TRBD1. The V gene end was trimmed by 1 base and the J gene end by 6 bases; junction bases not matched to a gene: 0. This CDR3 region has 13 residues. The V gene's germline CDR1 is GTSNPN and CDR2 SVGIG (reference sequence). CDR3 sequence reads: CAWSGTGAGELFF. In DNA, the CDR3 is TGTGCCTGGAGTGGGACAGGGGCCGGGGAGCTGTTTTTT.

The chain joins TRBV6-5 to TRBJ2-1, with TRBD2 matching over 11 bases. The CDR3 extends over 15 amino acids. Germline CDR1 MNHEY, CDR2 SVGAGI. With V trimmed by 4 bases and J by 6 bases, 5 bases remained unmatched. This CDR3 is CASSSGLAVFNEQFF. The CDR3 nucleotides read TGTGCCAGCAGTTCGGGACTAGCGGTGTTCAATGAGCAGTTCTTC.

This rearrangement joins TRBV7-9 to TRBJ2-7; D gene ambiguous. The V and J ends lost 5 bases and 4 bases respectively, with 18 bases between them. The CDR3 is made up of 15 amino acids. CDR1 and CDR2 from the germline V gene are SEHNR and FQNEAQ (reference sequence). This CDR3 reads CASSLGRELRYEQYF. As DNA, the CDR3 is TGTGCCAGCAGCCTAGGGCGAGAGTTGCGGTACGAGCAGTACTTC.

The chain joins TRBV6-5 to TRBJ2-1; D is undetermined. Between the trimmed V and J ends, which lost 2 bases and 2 bases, there was a span of 10 bases. Germline CDR1 reads MNHEY; CDR2 reads SVGAGI. CDR3 length: 15 residues. The CDR3 DNA is TGTGCCAGCAGTTACGCCGTTAGGCCCTACAATGAGCAGTTCTTC. Its translation: CASSYAVRPYNEQFF.

The J gene is TRBJ2-3, the V gene TRBV11-2; D uncertain. V shed 3 bases and J shed 5 bases, with 9 bases lying between them. Germline assignment: CDR1 SGHAT and CDR2 FQNNGV. The CDR3 runs to 13 residues. CDR3 residues: CASSFMRRDTQYF. In nucleotides, the CDR3 is TGTGCCAGCAGCTTTATGCGGAGAGATACGCAGTATTTT.

The V call is TRBV7-2, the J call TRBJ1-1; D gene uncertain. CDR1 and CDR2 (germline): SGHTA, FQGNSA. The CDR3 extends over 14 amino acids. V was pared by 1 base and J by 1 base, with 7 bases between. CDR3 DNA sequence: TGTGCCAGCAGCTTAGAGGACGGGAACACTGAAGCTTTCTTT. It codes for CASSLEDGNTEAFF.

The chain is built from TRBV5-1 and TRBJ2-3, with TRBD1 identical over 9 bases. The V and J ends lost 0 bases and 5 bases, in that order; junction bases with no gene match: 4. CDR1 and CDR2 from the germline V gene are SGHRS and YFSETQ. The CDR3 length is 15 residues. CDR3 nucleotide sequence: TGCGCCAGCAGCTTGGTGGACAGGGGAGGAGATACGCAGTATTTT. It specifies CASSLVDRGGDTQYF.

V gene TRBV30 combines with J gene TRBJ1-1; TRBD1 matches at 7 bases. The J segment lost 5 bases and the V segment lost 5 bases, leaving 5 bases of the junction unmatched. The germline V gene encodes CDR1 GTSNPN and CDR2 SVGIG (reference sequence). This CDR3 spans 12 amino acids. The CDR3 here is CAWVFRGTEAFF. For the CDR3, the DNA is TGTGCCTGGGTTTTCAGGGGGACTGAAGCTTTCTTT.